Reported below is one T cell receptor beta chain. The junction differs from germline at one of its ends, possibly a read error. From RNA transcripts, TCR beta CDR3 regions were amplified. First-round RT-PCR of the TCR CDR3 relied on the HTBI primer set. TCRdb analysed the multiplex PCR reads with MiXCR anew, one entry per CDR3 protein. The data show a few hundred thousand distinct CDR3 sequences, 40% to 55% seen once. The data derive from a study of T cells in Graves' hyperthyroidism and ophthalmopathy. The CDR3 contains 13 residues. In germline, CDR1 is MNHEY, CDR2 SVGAGI. This chain links TRBV6-5 with TRBJ1-3; D unresolved. This TCR was recovered from a woman under 30 with Graves' hyperthyroidism. The sample was peripheral blood or thyroid tissue (not recorded which). As DNA, the CDR3 is TGTGCCATCAGTTACTGGAAGGGAAACACCATATATTTT. Translation: CAISYWKGNTIYF.